Listed below are T cell receptor beta chains from one sample, sequenced in a study of blood T cell repertoires in COVID-19. Generated by immunoSEQ multiplex PCR, the TCRdb table keeps only in-frame clones and is missing some. This table holds under 25,000 clones, around 86% found once. Sequenced material: peripheral blood. Receptors were obtained from a woman aged 70 to 79 with active COVID-19. CDR3s include the opening cysteine and the closing phenylalanine or tryptophan. The order of the fields is D gene, clone size, J gene, V gene, CDR3 DNA, CDR3 protein. D genes are given only for firm matches. Rows may omit the clone size; those that give it use once, few, many or a size class.

.,.,TRBJ1-4,TRBV11-2,TGTGCCAGCAGCTTAGTGAGGGAAAAACTGTTTTTT,CASSLVREKLFF
.,.,TRBJ2-1,TRBV11-3,TGTGCCAGCAGCTTGGGGGGGCATAGTCGAAAATACAATGAGCAGTTCTTC,CASSLGGHSRKYNEQFF
TRBD1,.,TRBJ1-2,TRBV12-3/TRBV12-4,TGTGCCAGCAGTTTGGACAGGGACTACACCTTC,CASSLDRDYTF
.,.,TRBJ2-7,TRBV6-2/TRBV6-3,TGTGCCAGCAGTTACTTGGAGGCGGGGACCTACGAGCAGTACTTC,CASSYLEAGTYEQYF
TRBD2,.,TRBJ2-5,TRBV7-2,TGTGCCAGCAGCTTAGACTGGACTAGCGGGGGGACGGGTTCCCAGTACTTC,CASSLDWTSGGTGSQYF
TRBD2,.,TRBJ2-3,TRBV13,TGTGCCAGCAGCTTCGGGCAGCGGGGGGGCGTGGATACGCAGTATTTT,CASSFGQRGGVDTQYF
.,.,TRBJ2-7,TRBV4-2,TGTGCCAGCAGCCAAGGTTCAGGGTACGAGCAGTACTTC,CASSQGSGYEQYF
.,.,TRBJ1-5,TRBV6-6,TGTGCCAGCAGTTACTCGTTGCGGCCCAATCAGCCCCAGCATTTT,CASSYSLRPNQPQHF
TRBD1,.,TRBJ1-2,TRBV3-1/TRBV3-2,TGTGCCAGCAGCCCAAGCCGGGACAGGGGGCAGGGCTACACCTTC,CASSPSRDRGQGYTF
TRBD1,.,TRBJ1-2,TRBV5-4,TGTGCCAGCAGCACTGACAGGGGGCAGATAGGAAACTATGGCTACACCTTC,CASSTDRGQIGNYGYTF
.,.,TRBJ1-3,TRBV5-1,TGCGCCAGCAGCGAACAGACAGGCGTCTCTGGAAACACCATATATTTT,CASSEQTGVSGNTIYF
TRBD2,once,TRBJ2-7,TRBV7-2,TGTGCCAGCAGCTTGACTAGCGGGGCGATCGAGCAGTACTTC,CASSLTSGAIEQYF
TRBD2,.,TRBJ2-5,TRBV28,TGTGCCAGCGGCTCTAGGACTAGCGGGGAACAAGAGACCCAGTACTTC,CASGSRTSGEQETQYF
TRBD1,.,TRBJ1-3,TRBV7-6,TGTGCCAGCAGCCCACTATCGGGACAGGGGGCTGGAAACACCATATATTTT,CASSPLSGQGAGNTIYF
TRBD1,.,TRBJ1-5,TRBV19,TGTGCCAGTAGCCTCGGGACAGACCTGAATCAGCCCCAGCATTTT,CASSLGTDLNQPQHF
.,.,TRBJ1-5,TRBV28,TGTGCCAGCAGTTTATTAGGTGGACAGATCAATCAGCCCCAGCATTTT,CASSLLGGQINQPQHF
TRBD1,.,TRBJ2-3,TRBV19,TGTGCCAGTAGTATCCTAAGGACAGGGGGCACAGATACGCAGTATTTT,CASSILRTGGTDTQYF
.,.,TRBJ2-7,TRBV7-2,TGTGCCAGCAGCCCACGGTCCTTCTCCTACGAGCAGTACTTC,CASSPRSFSYEQYF
TRBD1,.,TRBJ2-5,TRBV11-1,TGTGCCAGCAGCTTGACAGGGACAGAGACCCAGTACTTC,CASSLTGTETQYF
.,few,TRBJ1-4,TRBV6-6,TGTGCCAGCAGTTATGAGGGAAATGAAAAACTGTTTTTT,CASSYEGNEKLFF
.,.,TRBJ1-6,TRBV7-8,TGTGCCAGCAGCTTGAACGCAGAAACTAATTCACCCCTCCACTTT,CASSLNAETNSPLHF
.,.,TRBJ1-1,TRBV5-5,TGTGCCAGCAGCCGCATTAGACAGTCCATGAACACTGAAGCTTTCTTT,CASSRIRQSMNTEAFF
TRBD2,.,TRBJ2-3,TRBV5-1,TGCGCCAGCAGCTTGGCCCCTAGCGGGGGGGCTTCAGATACGCAGTATTTT,CASSLAPSGGASDTQYF
TRBD1,.,TRBJ2-1,TRBV5-1,TGCGCCAGCAGCTTCGAGACAGGGCCATATGGCAATGAGCAGTTCTTC,CASSFETGPYGNEQFF
TRBD2,once,TRBJ2-1,TRBV27,TGTGCCAGCAGTTTTCTGCTAGCGGGGGGGATCAATGAGCAGTTCTTC,CASSFLLAGGINEQFF
TRBD1,.,TRBJ2-1,TRBV19,TGTGCCACCAGGGACAGGGCGACCAATGAGCAGTTCTTC,CATRDRATNEQFF
TRBD1,.,TRBJ2-7,TRBV4-3,TGCGCCAGCAGCACCCGGGACAGGGGGTCCTACGAGCAGTACTTC,CASSTRDRGSYEQYF
.,.,TRBJ2-4,TRBV18,TGTGCCAGCTCGGACATCCTAGTAGCCAAAAACATTCAGTACTTC,CASSDILVAKNIQYF
.,.,TRBJ1-3,TRBV9,TGTGCCAGCAGCGTAGGGGGGCTAGTGGGAAACACCATATATTTT,CASSVGGLVGNTIYF
TRBD1,.,TRBJ2-7,TRBV28,TGTGCCAGCAGAGAAGACAGGGTTCGCAACGAGCAGTACTTC,CASREDRVRNEQYF
.,.,TRBJ2-7,TRBV19,TGTGCCAGTAGCAGGGGACAAAACCGTTACGAGCAGTACTTC,CASSRGQNRYEQYF
TRBD1,.,TRBJ1-1,TRBV19,TGTGCCAGTGTTAGCGGCCTCGACAGGGGCCCTGAAGCTTTCTTT,CASVSGLDRGPEAFF
.,.,TRBJ2-5,TRBV3-1/TRBV3-2,TGTGCCAGCGCCGGGCGAGGGCGGCAAGAGACCCAGTACTTC,CASAGRGRQETQYF